The T cell receptor beta chain described here comes from a study of blood T cell repertoires in COVID-19. Study at large: Acute and convalescent COVID-19 specimens originated in the United States, Italy and Spain. From T cells, B-cell-depleted T cells, or PBMCs came the material, which was cDNA or gDNA.

In the original processing: Amplification with reference gene primers provided the estimates of nucleated cell counts. Measured with immunoSEQ multiplex PCR; TCRdb has only the in-frame clones, and not every one. V and J calls and clone size come straight from that table; D and trimming were deduced from the DNA. The table lists over 30,000 clones, around nine tenths of them singletons, with roughly a tenth in the top ten. Germline-derived CDR1 and CDR2 are MDHEN and SYDVKM. The CDR3 has 17 residues. V lost 7 bases to trimming and J lost 1 base, with 22 bases between them. The clonotype comes from a human donor in a cohort sampled during active COVID-19. Input material: peripheral blood. The chain employs TRBV28 and TRBJ1-1; D possibly corresponds to TRBD1 (6 bases). The CDR3 loop is CASTGPGTHYRNTEAFF. The CDR3 region has the DNA TGTGCCAGCACCGGACCCGGGACACATTATAGGAACACTGAAGCTTTCTTT.